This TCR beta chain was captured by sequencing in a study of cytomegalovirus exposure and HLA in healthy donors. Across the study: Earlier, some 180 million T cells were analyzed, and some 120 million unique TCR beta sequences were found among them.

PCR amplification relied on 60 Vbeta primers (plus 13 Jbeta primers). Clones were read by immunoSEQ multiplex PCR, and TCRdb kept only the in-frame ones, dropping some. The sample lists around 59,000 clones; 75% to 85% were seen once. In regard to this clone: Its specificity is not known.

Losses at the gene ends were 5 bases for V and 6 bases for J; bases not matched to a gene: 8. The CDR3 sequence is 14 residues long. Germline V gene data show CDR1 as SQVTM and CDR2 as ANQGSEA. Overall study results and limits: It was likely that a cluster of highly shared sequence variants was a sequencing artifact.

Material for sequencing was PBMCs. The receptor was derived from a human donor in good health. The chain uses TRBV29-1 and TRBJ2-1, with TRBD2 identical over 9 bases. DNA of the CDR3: TGCAGCGTTTATGTTCTAGCGGGGAGCAATGAGCAGTTCTTC. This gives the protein CSVYVLAGSNEQFF.